What follows are 6 T cell receptor beta chains derived from one specimen sequenced in a study of cytomegalovirus exposure and HLA in healthy donors (dated by TCRdb to the late 2010s). Receptors were amplified or captured by the immunoSEQ multiplex PCR assay. For the multiplex PCR, a mixture combining 60 forward primers for TCR Vbeta segments and 13 reverse primers for TCR Jbeta segments was used. In its TCRdb copy, this immuneACCESS table keeps in-frame sequences only and misses some clones. Where compared with another copy, unresolved V genes explain less than half of these, and the others have no known cause. For this sample the table gives over 150,000 clones, of which around 80% were detected only once. 3% to 4% of the sample is in the top ten clones. Sequencing used PBMCs. Receptors were obtained from a woman aged 40 to 50 in good health and CMV-seronegative.

The CDR3 loop reads CASSSQTGEAFF. In DNA, the CDR3 is TGTGCCAGCAGTTCCCAGACAGGAGAAGCTTTCTTT. The rearrangement joins TRBV6-5 to TRBJ1-1, with TRBD1 as a possible D gene (6 bases). From germline, CDR1 is MNHEY and CDR2 SVGAGI. The CDR3 extends over 12 amino acids. V was trimmed by 4 bases and J by 8 bases, leaving 11 bases between them.

The V gene is TRBV2, the J gene TRBJ2-2, with 9 positions matching TRBD1. This CDR3 is 16 amino acids long. The trim removed 7 bases at V and 4 bases at J, leaving 10 bases unmatched. Germline values: CDR1 SNHLY, CDR2 FYNNEI. This CDR3 is CASTSRDRVPTGELFF. In DNA form, the CDR3 reads TGTGCCAGCACTTCCCGGGACAGGGTACCCACCGGGGAGCTGTTTTTT.

V and J are TRBV5-4 and TRBJ1-1, with TRBD1 matching 8 bases. The CDR3 totals 14 residues. The germline gives CDR1 SGHNT, CDR2 YYREEE (reference sequence). J lost 4 bases, V lost 0 bases, and 2 bases had no gene match. The CDR3 DNA reads as TGTGCCAGCAGCTTGGCCGGGACAGGCACTGAAGCTTTCTTT. Translating it yields CASSLAGTGTEAFF.

V and J are TRBV19 and TRBJ2-7; TRBD1 agrees at 7 bases. With 3 bases clipped from V and 2 bases from J, the junction kept 1 base outside the gene matches. The V gene's germline CDR1 is LNHDA and CDR2 SQIVND (reference sequence). The CDR3 runs to 13 residues. Here the CDR3 DNA reads TGTGCCAGTAGTATCGACAGGGCCTACGAGCAGTACTTC. It codes for CASSIDRAYEQYF.

This chain connects TRBV10-2 to TRBJ1-1; 7 nucleotides match TRBD1. J gave up 2 bases and V 3 bases, and 6 bases lay outside the gene matches. Per germline, CDR1 WSHSY and CDR2 SAAADI. The CDR3 has 15 residues. The CDR3 DNA follows: TGCGCCAGCAGTGATTGGGCAGGGGGTAACACTGAAGCTTTCTTT. The encoded protein is CASSDWAGGNTEAFF.

This chain connects TRBV19 to TRBJ1-4; TRBD1 is a possible D gene (6 bases). This CDR3 comprises 16 residues. CDR1 and CDR2 (germline): LNHDA, SQIVND (reference sequence). Between the trimmed V and J ends, which lost 7 bases and 0 bases, there was a span of 15 bases. The CDR3: CASTANYRATNEKLFF. The CDR3 region has the DNA TGTGCCAGTACCGCCAACTACAGGGCAACTAATGAAAAACTGTTTTTT.